The TCR beta chain described here comes from a study of graft-versus-host responses after intestinal transplantation. For the study at large: Tacrolimus and steroids were given for two to three years to all recipients after anti-thymocyte globulin induction.

CDR3 length: 15 residues. The V and J ends lost 5 bases and 2 bases respectively, with 15 bases between them. Germline loops: CDR1 SGHRS, CDR2 YFSETQ. Details on this clone: What it binds is not known.

Study findings and constraints: Patients with graft-donor T cell macrochimerism had high graft-versus-host to host-versus-graft clonal ratios in allografts. Recipient marrow held GvH clones, some first seen in ileum or blood.

This table comes from immunoSEQ multiplex PCR, and its TCRdb copy is limited to in-frame clones, with some not included. The sample contains approximately 100,000 clones, roughly 87% of which appear only once. The receptor was derived from a human donor who received an intestinal transplant. The chain employs TRBV5-1 and TRBJ2-3; D possibly matches TRBD1 or TRBD2 (5 bases each). Sequencing was performed on unstimulated CD4+ T cells sorted from spleen or lymph node cells, taken before intestinal transplant. CDR3 coding DNA: TGCGCCAGCAGTTATGGGGGAGCTATCACAGATACGCAGTATTTT. Translated, it gives CASSYGGAITDTQYF.